The next 18 T cell receptor beta chains were all read from a single sample in a study of technical replicates of blood from a few donors. Method: immunoSEQ multiplex PCR; TCRdb's copy keeps in-frame clones and lacks some. This table holds more than 65,000 clones, just under 95% found once. Sequenced input: T cells isolated from PBMCs. The receptors were gathered from a human donor in good health.

The CDR3 DNA is TGTGCCAGCAGTCTTAGCGGGAGCCCCTCCTACGAGCAGTACTTC. This translates into CASSLSGSPSYEQYF. The chain has TRBV27 and TRBJ2-7, with 9 bases lining up with TRBD2. The CDR3 is made up of 15 amino acids. Germline CDR1 is MNHEY and CDR2 is SMNVEV (reference sequence). V trimming: 5 bases; J trimming: 0 bases; junction bases outside the gene matches: 5.

The chain combines TRBV19 with TRBJ2-7; TRBD2 matches at 10 bases. Germline assignment: CDR1 LNHDA and CDR2 SQIVND (reference sequence). This CDR3 is built from 13 residues. V dropped 8 bases and J dropped 2; count of bases not matched to a gene: 3. The CDR3: CASSAGGAYEQYF. The CDR3 DNA reads as TGTGCCAGTTCAGCGGGAGGGGCCTACGAGCAGTACTTC.

This clone appeared a single time. This chain joins TRBV9 and TRBJ1-2; D is undetermined. This CDR3 is built from 12 residues. Per germline, CDR1 SGDLS and CDR2 YYNGEE. The V and J ends lost 0 bases and 7 bases respectively, with 7 bases between them. The CDR3 coding sequence is TGTGCCAGCAGCGTAGCGGGGTCTGGCTACACCTTC. Amino acids: CASSVAGSGYTF.

The chain recombines TRBV27 with TRBJ2-7; D not resolved. The CDR3 sequence is 12 residues long. Germline V gene sequence: CDR1 MNHEY, CDR2 SMNVEV (reference sequence). V was pared by 2 bases and J by 3 bases, with 5 bases between. In DNA, the CDR3 is TGTGCCAGCAGTTTAAATAGCTACGAGCAGTACTTC. The encoded protein is CASSLNSYEQYF.

This clone was counted a single time. The rearrangement joins TRBV25-1 to TRBJ1-1; TRBD1 matches 7 bases. V trimming: 8 bases; J trimming: 6 bases; junction bases outside the gene matches: 9. The germline gives CDR1 MGHDK, CDR2 SYGVNS. CDR3 length: 13 residues. CDR3 region: CASGLGGHAEAFF. CDR3 coding DNA: TGTGCCAGCGGATTAGGGGGCCATGCTGAAGCTTTCTTT.

The rearrangement joins TRBV7-8 to TRBJ2-7, with TRBD2 identical over 7 bases. CDR3 length equals 16 residues. Trimming removed 1 base from V and 1 base from J; junction bases left unmatched: 7. Looked up from germline, CDR1 is SGHVS and CDR2 is FQNEAQ. The DNA of the CDR3 is TGTGCCAGCAGCTTAGGAGGGCTAGCGGTTTCCTACGAGCAGTACTTC. It yields the protein CASSLGGLAVSYEQYF.

This clone was detected once. The junction departs from the called germline gene at one end, perhaps through a read error. The V call is TRBV5-1, the J call TRBJ2-7, with TRBD2 as a possible D gene (6 bases). CDR3 size: 12 residues. Germline assignment: CDR1 SGHRS and CDR2 YFSETQ. The CDR3 sequence is CASSRDSFEQYF. As DNA, the CDR3 is TGCGCCAGCAGCCGGGACTCCTTCGAGCAGTACTTC.

The chain is built from TRBV28 and TRBJ2-5; D is unclear. CDR1 is MDHEN, CDR2 SYDVKM, per germline. This CDR3 region has 11 residues. V lost 2 bases and J lost 5, with 3 bases in between. CDR3 protein: CASSLEETQYF. In nucleotides, the CDR3 is TGTGCCAGCAGTTTAGAGGAGACCCAGTACTTC.

This chain joins TRBV7-9 and TRBJ2-7, with 9 bases fitting TRBD1. Germline V gene lookup returns CDR1 SEHNR and CDR2 FQNEAQ (reference sequence). Germline trimming cut 5 bases from V and 7 bases from J; bases unmatched to any gene: 9. The CDR3 contains 14 residues. The CDR3, as DNA: TGTGCCAGCAGCGGGCGGACAGGGGAGAGGGAGCAGTACTTC. Translating gives CASSGRTGEREQYF.

V is TRBV5-1 and J is TRBJ2-5, with 9 bases fitting TRBD2. From germline, CDR1 is SGHRS and CDR2 YFSETQ. The CDR3 is 16 residues long. The V gene end was trimmed by 0 bases and the J gene end by 2 bases; junction bases not matched to a gene: 5. CDR3 sequence reads: CASSLGASGIQETQYF. Written as DNA, the CDR3 is TGCGCCAGCAGCTTGGGTGCTAGCGGGATACAAGAGACCCAGTACTTC. Variable domain in full (rest from reference TRBV5-1 and TRBJ2-5): KAGVTQTPRYLIKTRGQQVTLSCSPISGHRSVSWYQQTPGQGLQFLFEYFSETQRNKGNFPGRFSGRQFSNSRSEMNVSTLELGDSALYLCASSLGASGIQETQYFGPGTRLLVL.

The genes are TRBV19 and TRBJ2-1; TRBD1 matches at 10 bases. This CDR3 has 15 amino acids. Germline loops: CDR1 LNHDA, CDR2 SQIVND (reference sequence). Trimming took 7 bases from V and 4 from J; bases not matched to a gene: 7. The CDR3 here is CASTAGQGRYNEQFF. The CDR3, as DNA: TGTGCCAGTACCGCGGGACAGGGGAGGTACAATGAGCAGTTCTTC.

The chain has TRBV4-3 and TRBJ2-7; maybe TRBD1 (5 bases). Germline V CDR1 and CDR2: LGHNA, YSLEER. The length of the CDR3 is 17 residues. The V end lost 4 bases, the J end lost 2 bases, and 21 bases lay between the germline ends. Here the CDR3 reads CASSLVWAPDSPYEQYF. The CDR3, as DNA: TGCGCCAGCAGCCTTGTCTGGGCCCCCGACAGTCCCTACGAGCAGTACTTC.

The chain employs TRBV7-2 and TRBJ2-7, with 10 bases fitting TRBD2. The CDR3 consists of 14 residues. Trimming at V came to 4 bases and at J to 2 bases, leaving 2 bases not matched to a gene. Germline lookup yields CDR1 SGHTA and CDR2 FQGNSA. In nucleotides, the CDR3 is TGTGCCAGCAGCTCTAGCGGGGGACCCTACGAGCAGTACTTC. Amino acids: CASSSSGGPYEQYF.

This clone has a single count. V is TRBV6-5 and J is TRBJ2-2, with D perhaps TRBD2 (5 bases). The V gene's germline CDR1 is MNHEY and CDR2 SVGAGI. V lost 10 bases and J 0 bases, leaving 12 bases between the germline ends. The CDR3 totals 14 residues. The CDR3 nucleotides read TGTGCCACAGGACGGGGTACGAACACCGGGGAGCTGTTTTTT. Translating gives CATGRGTNTGELFF.

V and J are TRBV7-3 and TRBJ2-1; maybe TRBD2 (6 bases). Germline values: CDR1 SGHTA, CDR2 FQGTGA. The V end was cut by 5 bases, the J end by 7 bases, with 15 bases between. CDR3 length: 14 amino acids. In nucleotides, the CDR3 is TGTGCCAGCAGCGACTCGCGGGAAGTAAATGAGCAGTTCTTC. It codes for CASSDSREVNEQFF.

The chain couples TRBV29-1 to TRBJ2-6; D gene uncertain. Trimming pared 5 bases from V and 2 bases from J, leaving 10 bases between. The CDR3 covers 14 residues. Germline CDR1 reads SQVTM; CDR2 reads ANQGSEA. DNA of the CDR3: TGCAGCGTTCTCCCGGTCCCTGGGGCCAACGTCCTGACTTTC. Translation: CSVLPVPGANVLTF.

CDR3 DNA sequence: TGTGCCAGCAGCTTATCGACAGCTAGCACAGATACGCAGTATTTT. Its protein product is CASSLSTASTDTQYF. The chain carries TRBV11-1 and TRBJ2-3, with D perhaps matching TRBD1 (5 bases). Between the trimmed V and J ends, which lost 2 bases and 0 bases, there was a span of 9 bases. From germline, CDR1 is SGHAT and CDR2 FQDESV (reference sequence). This CDR3 contains 15 residues. The variable domain in full, with the rest retrieved from reference TRBV11-1 and TRBJ2-3, is EAEVAQSPRYKITEKSQAVAFWCDPISGHATLYWYRQILGQGPELLVQFQDESVVDDSQLPKDRFSAERLKGVDSTLKIQPAELGDSAMYLCASSLSTASTDTQYFGPGTRLTVL.

The chain recombines TRBV5-1 with TRBJ1-1, with D unclear. This CDR3 comprises 14 residues. Germline V gene sequence: CDR1 SGHRS, CDR2 YFSETQ. Trimming took off 1 base at V and 4 bases at J, with 11 bases between the two ends. The CDR3: CASSLRGIATEAFF. CDR3 coding DNA: TGCGCCAGCAGCTTGCGGGGTATTGCCACTGAAGCTTTCTTT.